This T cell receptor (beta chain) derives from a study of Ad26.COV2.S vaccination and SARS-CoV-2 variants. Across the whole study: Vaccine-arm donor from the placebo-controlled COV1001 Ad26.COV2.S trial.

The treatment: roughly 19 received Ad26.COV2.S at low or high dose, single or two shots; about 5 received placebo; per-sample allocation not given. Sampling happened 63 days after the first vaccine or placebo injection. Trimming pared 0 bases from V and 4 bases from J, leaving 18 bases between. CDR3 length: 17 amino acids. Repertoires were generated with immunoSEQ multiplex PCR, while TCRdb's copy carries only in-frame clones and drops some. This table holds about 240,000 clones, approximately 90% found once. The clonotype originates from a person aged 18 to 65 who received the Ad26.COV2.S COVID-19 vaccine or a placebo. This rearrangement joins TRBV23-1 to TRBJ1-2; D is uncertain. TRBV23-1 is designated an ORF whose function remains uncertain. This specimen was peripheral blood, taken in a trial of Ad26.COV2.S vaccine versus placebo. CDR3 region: CASSQSSKKREPYGYTF. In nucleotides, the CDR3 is TGCGCCAGCAGTCAATCTAGTAAAAAGCGGGAGCCCTATGGCTACACCTTC.